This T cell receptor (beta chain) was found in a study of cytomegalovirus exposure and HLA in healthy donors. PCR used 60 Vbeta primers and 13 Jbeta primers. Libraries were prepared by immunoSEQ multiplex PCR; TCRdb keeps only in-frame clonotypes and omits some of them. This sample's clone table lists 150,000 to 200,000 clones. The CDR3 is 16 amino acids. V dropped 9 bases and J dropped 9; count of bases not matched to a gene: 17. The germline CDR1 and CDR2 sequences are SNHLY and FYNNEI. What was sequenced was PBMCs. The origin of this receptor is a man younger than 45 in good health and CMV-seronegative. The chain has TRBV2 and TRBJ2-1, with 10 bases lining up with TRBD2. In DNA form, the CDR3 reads TGTGCCAGGGGAACGGTAACTAGCGGGACTGAGAGTGAGCAGTTCTTC. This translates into CARGTVTSGTESEQFF.